The entry below gives a single T cell receptor (beta chain) sequence along with its context. Antigen specificity is unknown. The CDR3 totals 12 residues. The ends were cut back, 1 base at V and 11 bases at J, with 11 bases in the middle. Looked up from germline, CDR1 is SGHTA and CDR2 is FQGNSA. The data belong to a study of cytomegalovirus exposure and HLA in healthy donors. Primers included in the PCR were 60 Vbeta and 13 Jbeta primers. Generated by immunoSEQ multiplex PCR, the TCRdb table keeps only in-frame clones and is missing some. This sample has a few hundred thousand clones; roughly 84% occur once, and the top ten carry over 1.1%. Broader study findings: There were reportedly fewer N-insertions in an Asian-associated ancestry cluster than the roughly 670-donor mean, in a later analysis.

The chain combines TRBV7-2 with TRBJ1-1; D gene unclear. This TCR came from a girl aged 10 to 17 in good health and CMV-seronegative. Source material: PBMCs. As DNA, the CDR3 is TGTGCCAGCAGCTTAGGTAAAATGCAGGCTTTCTTT. Translated, it gives CASSLGKMQAFF. Variable domain in full (rest from reference TRBV7-2 and TRBJ1-1): GAGVSQSPSNKVTEKGKDVELRCDPISGHTALYWYRQSLGQGLEFLIYFQGNSAPDKSGLPSDRFSAERTGGSVSTLTIQRTQQEDSAVYLCASSLGKMQAFFGQGTRLTVV.